These 32 T cell receptor beta chains came from one sample sequenced in a study of immune heterogeneity within non-small cell lung tumors. The TCR beta CDR3 region was amplified by multiplex PCR employing 32 V and 13 J primers. TCRdb used MiXCR to reprocess the multiplex PCR reads, holding one entry per CDR3 protein. This sample has some 3,500 distinct CDR3 sequences, with 40% to 60% found just once. Bulk tumor gDNA, 600 ng per sample, served as the TCR template. Far-apart biopsies, several per primary tumor, were taken during surgery. Before undergoing curative surgery, patients had newly diagnosed non-small cell lung cancer that was untreated. Sequencing was carried out using lung tumor tissue. These receptors came from a man aged 55 to 70 with non-small cell lung cancer.

The chain uses TRBV20-1 and TRBJ2-7; 12 bases align to TRBD2. The CDR3 contains 15 residues. The V and J ends lost 6 bases and 6 bases, in that order; junction bases with no gene match: 12. In germline, CDR1 is DFQATT, CDR2 SNEGSKA (reference sequence). The CDR3 loop is CSASELAGGRSEQYF. The CDR3 DNA follows: TGCAGTGCCTCCGAACTAGCGGGGGGCCGCTCCGAGCAGTACTTC.

CDR3 amino acids: CATSDPGTPQYF. CDR3 bases: TGTGCCACCAGTGATCCCGGGACCCCGCAGTACTTC. The chain recombines TRBV24-1 with TRBJ2-7; D is possibly TRBD1 or TRBD2 (5 bases each). Trimming stripped 3 bases from V and 9 bases from J, with 11 bases between. The CDR3 extends over 12 amino acids. Germline CDR1 is KGHDR and CDR2 is SFDVKD.

The chain recombines TRBV20-1 with TRBJ2-1, with a tentative D call TRBD2 (7 bases). Trimming stripped 2 bases from V and 2 bases from J, with 13 bases between. The CDR3 covers 15 residues. Germline-derived CDR1 and CDR2 are DFQATT and SNEGSKA (reference sequence). The CDR3 region is CSARHTGRAYNEQFF. In DNA, the CDR3 is TGCAGTGCTAGACATACAGGGAGGGCCTACAATGAGCAGTTCTTC.

A note on this clonotype: One end of the junction is discordant with germline, which a read error may explain. The chain is built from TRBV5-6 and TRBJ2-1; TRBD2 might be the D (5 bases). Germline V gives CDR1 SGHDT, CDR2 YYEEEE. The length of the CDR3 is 12 residues. The CDR3 nucleotides read TGTTCCAGCGGAAATTCTAGAGATGAGCAGTTCTTC. Its translation is CSSGNSRDEQFF.

This chain joins TRBV12-3 or TRBV12-4 and TRBJ1-5; tentative D call: TRBD1 (5 bases). V was clipped by 5 bases and J by 5 bases, with 16 bases between them. This CDR3 has 15 residues. DNA of the CDR3: TGTGCCAGCAGTCCCGCCGGGGGTTTCGATCAGCCCCAGCATTTT. Protein product: CASSPAGGFDQPQHF.

The chain couples TRBV19 to TRBJ2-1, with 8 nucleotides matching TRBD1. The J segment lost 7 bases and the V segment lost 2 bases, leaving 10 bases of the junction unmatched. CDR1 LNHDA and CDR2 SQIVND come from the germline V gene (reference sequence). The CDR3 totals 16 residues. The CDR3 DNA follows: TGTGCCAGTAGTATAAATGGGCAGGGGGCGCGAAATGAGCAGTTCTTC. It yields the protein CASSINGQGARNEQFF.

This clonotype rates as medium-sized. This chain connects TRBV28 to TRBJ2-7; a possible D gene is TRBD2 (6 bases). This CDR3 contains 15 residues. Germline-derived CDR1 and CDR2 are MDHEN and SYDVKM. Trimming cost V 6 bases and J 1 base, with 16 bases left between them. The CDR3 DNA reads TGTGCCAGCAGCCAGGTTGGCGGGACTTCCTACGAGCAGTACTTC. It encodes CASSQVGGTSYEQYF. Full variable domain (outside the CDR3, taken from reference TRBV28 and TRBJ2-7): DVKVTQSSRYLVKRTGEKVFLECVQDMDHENMFWYRQDPGLGLRLIYFSYDVKMKEKGDIPEGYSVSREKKERFSLILESASTNQTSMYLCASSQVGGTSYEQYFGPGTRLTVT.

This chain links TRBV30 with TRBJ1-1; 8 nucleotides agree with TRBD1. V shed 4 bases and J 4 bases; nucleotides not matched to a gene: 5. CDR1 and CDR2 (germline): GTSNPN, SVGIG (reference sequence). The CDR3 has 13 residues. CDR3 DNA sequence: TGTGCCTGGAATCCACAGGGGGGCACTGAAGCTTTCTTT. Translated, it gives CAWNPQGGTEAFF.

The chain couples TRBV9 to TRBJ2-5, with unresolved D. This CDR3 spans 13 amino acids. Looked up from germline, CDR1 is SGDLS and CDR2 is YYNGEE. The V end was cut by 1 base, the J end by 3 bases, with 7 bases between. As DNA, the CDR3 is TGTGCCAGCAGCGTACGAACCGAAGAGACCCAGTACTTC. This sequence encodes CASSVRTEETQYF.

This chain joins TRBV30 and TRBJ1-3; D ambiguous. The CDR3 has 14 residues. CDR1 is GTSNPN and CDR2 is SVGIG in the germline V gene (reference sequence). The V and J ends lost 2 bases and 1 base respectively, with 9 bases between them. CDR3 nucleotide sequence: TGTGCCTGGAGTCCCGGAGGGTCTGGAAACACCATATATTTT. Translating gives CAWSPGGSGNTIYF.

The chain has TRBV5-1 and TRBJ2-1, with 8 positions matching TRBD1. The CDR3 is 16 residues long. V gave up 0 bases and J gave up 8 bases; unmatched junction bases: 10. Germline values: CDR1 SGHRS, CDR2 YFSETQ. The CDR3 spells CASSLEQGARSDEQFF. CDR3 nucleotide sequence: TGCGCCAGCAGCTTGGAGCAGGGGGCCCGATCCGATGAGCAGTTCTTC.

By share, this clonotype ranks as large. V and J are TRBV6-1 and TRBJ2-7, with 10 positions matching TRBD2. Per germline, CDR1 MNHNS and CDR2 SASEGT. The CDR3 consists of 16 residues. Losses at the gene ends were 6 bases for V and 0 bases for J; bases not matched to a gene: 8. CDR3 nucleotide sequence: TGTGCCAGCAGAGTGCTGGCTAGCGGGAGCTCCTACGAGCAGTACGTC. Translating it yields CASRVLASGSSYEQYV.

V usage is TRBV6-2 or TRBV6-3 and J usage is TRBJ1-2; D is uncertain. The CDR3 is 16 amino acids. Germline V gene sequence: CDR1 MNHEY, CDR2 SVGEGT. Trimming cost V 4 bases and J 5 bases, with 20 bases left between them. The CDR3 here is CASSLIPGPDLYGYTF. For the CDR3, the DNA is TGTGCCAGCAGTTTGATCCCAGGTCCAGATCTTTATGGCTACACCTTC.

By share of the sample, this clonotype is medium-sized. The genes are TRBV20-1 and TRBJ2-5; no definite D call. The CDR3 consists of 15 residues. Trimming stripped 6 bases from V and 1 base from J, with 18 bases between. Germline CDR1 DFQATT, CDR2 SNEGSKA (reference sequence). CDR3 sequence (DNA): TGCAGTGCCAATCACCTAAAACGCGTCCAAGAGACCCAGTACTTC. This sequence encodes CSANHLKRVQETQYF.

By sample fraction, this clonotype is medium-sized. V and J are TRBV6-5 and TRBJ1-2; D unresolved. The CDR3 loop spans 13 amino acids. CDR1 and CDR2 from the germline V gene are MNHEY and SVGAGI. Trimming took 0 bases from V and 4 from J, leaving 6 bases between them. CDR3 bases: TGTGCCAGCAGTTACTCGAGGCTCTATGGCTACACCTTC. It is translated as CASSYSRLYGYTF.

This clonotype is large in the sample. The chain couples TRBV20-1 to TRBJ1-1; D unresolved. The V gene's germline CDR1 is DFQATT and CDR2 SNEGSKA (reference sequence). The CDR3 contains 9 residues. The germline V and J ends were trimmed by 2 bases and 14 bases, with 9 bases remaining between them. The CDR3 DNA reads TGCAGTGCTAGAAGTGGCGGGTTCTTT. Its translation: CSARSGGFF.

Judged by abundance, this clonotype is medium-sized (0.01 to 0.1%). This rearrangement joins TRBV20-1 to TRBJ2-2, with D maybe TRBD2 (6 bases). Looked up from germline, CDR1 is DFQATT and CDR2 is SNEGSKA (reference sequence). The CDR3 runs 15 residues. Trimming left V 0 bases short and J 8 bases short, with 16 bases between. CDR3 nucleotides: TGCAGTGCTAGAGATGCGCGGGGAACCGCAGGGGAGCTGTTTTTT. This gives the protein CSARDARGTAGELFF.

In this sample, this clonotype is medium-sized. The chain combines TRBV19 with TRBJ2-5; D is possibly TRBD1 or TRBD2 (5 bases each). The ends were cut back, 1 base at V and 1 base at J, with 10 bases in the middle. CDR1 LNHDA and CDR2 SQIVND come from the germline V gene (reference sequence). This CDR3 has 15 amino acids. The CDR3 nucleotides are TGTGCCAGTAGTATAGCCCGGGACCCCCAAGAGACCCAGTACTTC. This translates into CASSIARDPQETQYF.

V and J are TRBV28 and TRBJ2-7; 7 bases align to TRBD1. V trimming: 4 bases; J trimming: 7 bases; junction bases outside the gene matches: 19. This CDR3 comprises 17 residues. From germline, CDR1 is MDHEN and CDR2 SYDVKM. The CDR3 region has the DNA TGTGCCAGCAGTTCCCCCCCTACCCGGACAGGCTGGGGGGAGCAGTACTTC. Protein product: CASSSPPTRTGWGEQYF.

This clonotype ranks as medium-sized. V usage is TRBV19 and J usage is TRBJ1-5, with D maybe TRBD1 (6 bases). This CDR3 contains 15 residues. The germline V and J ends were trimmed by 6 bases and 2 bases, with 14 bases remaining between them. Germline V gene lookup returns CDR1 LNHDA and CDR2 SQIVND (reference sequence). CDR3 sequence reads: CASSPSRQGNQPQHF. DNA for the CDR3: TGTGCCAGTAGCCCATCGAGACAGGGCAATCAGCCCCAGCATTTT.

This clonotype turned up a few times. The V gene is TRBV30, the J gene TRBJ1-6, with no clear D. This CDR3 is 15 amino acids long. Germline values: CDR1 GTSNPN, CDR2 SVGIG (reference sequence). V shed 2 bases and J shed 0 bases, with 8 bases lying between them. The CDR3 nucleotides read TGTGCCTGGAGTCTAGAAAGCTCCTATAATTCACCCCTCCACTTT. Encoded protein: CAWSLESSYNSPLHF.

This chain uses TRBV28 with TRBJ1-6; perhaps TRBD1 as D (6 bases). With 5 bases removed from V and 0 bases from J, the gap between germline ends came to 14 bases. This CDR3 has 17 residues. Germline lookup yields CDR1 MDHEN and CDR2 SYDVKM. CDR3 region: CASSPTRGSSYNSPLHF. The CDR3 coding sequence is TGTGCCAGCAGTCCCACCAGGGGAAGCTCCTATAATTCACCCCTCCACTTT. Combining the CDR3 with reference TRBV28 and TRBJ1-6 gives the whole variable domain DVKVTQSSRYLVKRTGEKVFLECVQDMDHENMFWYRQDPGLGLRLIYFSYDVKMKEKGDIPEGYSVSREKKERFSLILESASTNQTSMYLCASSPTRGSSYNSPLHFGNGTRLTVT.

The chain employs TRBV7-3 and TRBJ2-1; D perhaps matches TRBD1 (6 bases). CDR1 is SGHTA and CDR2 is FQGTGA in the germline V gene. Trimming left V 2 bases short and J 1 base short, with 9 bases between. This CDR3 has 15 amino acids. DNA of the CDR3: TGTGCCAGCAGCTTACAAGGGGGATCCTACAATGAGCAGTTCTTC. Its protein is CASSLQGGSYNEQFF.

The chain employs TRBV19 and TRBJ2-5, with D tentatively TRBD1 (5 bases). Trimming shortened V by 7 bases and J by 0 bases, and 12 bases separated the two germline ends. This CDR3 is built from 14 residues. From germline, CDR1 is LNHDA and CDR2 SQIVND (reference sequence). The CDR3 loop is CASMDTRYQETQYF. The CDR3 DNA is TGTGCCAGTATGGACACCAGGTACCAAGAGACCCAGTACTTC.

DNA of the CDR3: TGCAGTGCTCCGGGTATTGGGGAGTCCACAGATACGCAGTATTTT. It codes for CSAPGIGESTDTQYF. The J gene is TRBJ2-3, the V gene TRBV20-1, with a tentative D call TRBD2 (5 bases). The CDR3 covers 15 residues. Germline loops: CDR1 DFQATT, CDR2 SNEGSKA (reference sequence). Trimming cost V 5 bases and J 2 bases, with 17 bases left between them.

This rearrangement joins TRBV12-3 or TRBV12-4 to TRBJ1-2, with D tentatively TRBD1 (6 bases). The CDR3 is made up of 12 amino acids. V was pared by 8 bases and J by 7 bases, with 14 bases between. For the CDR3, the DNA is TGTGCCAGCCGCTCGGGGGCGCTTGGCTACACCTTC. Protein: CASRSGALGYTF.

Relative to its sample, this clonotype is medium-sized. The V and J genes are TRBV19 and TRBJ1-1, with D perhaps TRBD1 (6 bases). The CDR3 runs to 13 residues. Deletions cut 6 bases from V and 8 bases from J, with 16 bases between. Germline assignment: CDR1 LNHDA and CDR2 SQIVND (reference sequence). The DNA for the CDR3 is TGTGCCAGTAGGTTGGGAGGGGGTGCCGAAGCTTTCTTT. Translating it yields CASRLGGGAEAFF.

This clonotype is classed as large. This sequence joins TRBV12-3 or TRBV12-4 and TRBJ2-7; TRBD2 might be the D (6 bases). Trimming removed 3 bases from V and 6 bases from J, with 12 bases in between. This CDR3 contains 13 residues. The CDR3 spells CASSLSMRGEQYF. The DNA for the CDR3 is TGTGCCAGCAGTTTGAGTATGCGGGGCGAGCAGTACTTC.

By share of the sample, this clonotype is medium-sized. Here the CDR3 reads CASSYSAHNSGNTIYF. The CDR3 DNA follows: TGTGCCAGCAGTTATTCAGCACACAACTCTGGAAACACCATATATTTT. This chain uses TRBV6-1 with TRBJ1-3; D remains unclear. CDR1 MNHNS and CDR2 SASEGT come from the germline V gene. The V gene lost 5 bases and the J gene lost 0 bases, with 14 bases spanning the gap. The CDR3 covers 16 residues.

The chain joins TRBV15 to TRBJ1-5; TRBD1 agrees at 7 bases. After removal of 1 base from V and 3 bases from J, the junction contained 6 bases not matched to a gene. CDR1 is LNHNV, CDR2 YYDKDF, per germline (reference sequence). This CDR3 is 16 amino acids long. This CDR3 reads CATSRGGGGLNQPQHF. DNA of the CDR3: TGTGCCACCAGCAGAGGTGGAGGGGGCCTCAATCAGCCCCAGCATTTT.

As to this clonotype: One end of the junction does not line up with germline, which may come from a read error. The rearrangement uses TRBV12-3 or TRBV12-4 and TRBJ1-2, with D tentatively TRBD1 (5 bases). The CDR3 runs 12 residues. CDR3 sequence reads: CASRLGASGYTF. In DNA form, the CDR3 reads TGCGCCAGCAGATTAGGGGCTTCGGGGTACACCTTC.

This clonotype showed up just a few times. The rearrangement uses TRBV18 and TRBJ2-7; D possibly matches TRBD1 or TRBD2 (5 bases each). V was trimmed by 3 bases and J by 1 base, leaving 10 bases between them. From germline, CDR1 is KGHSH and CDR2 LQKENI. This CDR3 region has 14 residues. CDR3 in DNA: TGTGCCAGCTCACCCGGGACCGTGTCCTACGAGCAGTACTTC. The encoded protein is CASSPGTVSYEQYF.